This record covers a single T cell receptor beta chain. This record belongs to a study of shared clonotypes between healthy human individuals. CD45RO-negative, CCR7-positively selected cells formed the naive CD8 fraction, excluding terminally differentiated effector memory CD45RA+ cells. Data came from immunoSEQ multiplex PCR; TCRdb stores just in-frame clones and leaves some out. This table has 2 million or so clones, approximately 94% appearing once. The germline CDR1 and CDR2 sequences are SGHTA and FQGNSA. This CDR3 is built from 17 residues. V shed 0 bases, J shed 4 bases, and the junction held 6 bases outside the gene matches.

This clonotype originated in a man younger than 35 in good health. Input material: naive CD8+ T cells sorted from blood. The chain couples TRBV7-2 to TRBJ2-1; 10 nucleotides align to TRBD2. Here the CDR3 DNA reads TGTGCCAGCAGCTTAGCGCCCGGACTAGCGGCTTACAATGAGCAGTTCTTC. Protein: CASSLAPGLAAYNEQFF.